These 10 T cell receptor beta chains share one sample of origin, sequenced in a study of metastatic and nonmetastatic thyroid tumors. All patients reached thyroid surgery having received no treatment beforehand. TCRdb re-called the PCR reads through MiXCR. The sample lists around 14,000 clones, 3.6% occurring once. The sequenced sample was tumor tissue. Receptor source: a female donor with papillary thyroid cancer or a benign thyroid nodule (not recorded which). Some clones in this sample may be carry-over from other donors' samples.

This clone turned up a few times. V is TRBV10-3 and J is TRBJ2-7; 11 bases align to TRBD2. The CDR3 consists of 15 residues. Germline-derived CDR1 and CDR2 are ENHRY and SYGVKD. The V segment lost 7 bases and the J segment 2 bases; nucleotides outside the gene matches: 7. CDR3 sequence reads: CAITTELAGAYEQYF. For the CDR3, the DNA is TGTGCCATCACCACGGAACTAGCGGGAGCCTACGAGCAGTACTTC.

This clone has just a few counts. The chain combines TRBV3-1 with TRBJ1-1, with D unresolved. The V gene's germline CDR1 is LGHDT and CDR2 YNNKEL (reference sequence). CDR3 size: 12 residues. With 4 bases removed from V and 12 bases from J, the gap between germline ends came to 15 bases. DNA of the CDR3: TGTGCCAGCAGCCCTTTTGGGGAGGAATCTTTCTTT. The encoded protein is CASSPFGEESFF.

This clone was detected only a few times. This chain connects TRBV6-1 to TRBJ2-6; TRBD1 aligns across 12 bases. The germline V gene encodes CDR1 MNHNS and CDR2 SASEGT. The CDR3 contains 15 residues. Losses at the gene ends were 11 bases for V and 0 bases for J; bases not matched to a gene: 2. The CDR3 DNA reads TGTGCCGGGGACAGGGGGCCCTCTGGGGCCAACGTCCTGACTTTC. It translates to CAGDRGPSGANVLTF.

On this clone: Its ends do not fully match the called genes, so a read error is possible. The chain uses TRBV28 and TRBJ1-1; TRBD1 agrees at 7 bases. The CDR3 contains 13 residues. Germline-derived CDR1 and CDR2 are MDHEN and SYDVKM. The CDR3 reads CASSNTGADEQYF. CDR3 DNA sequence: TGTGCCAGCAGCAATACAGGGGCCGACGAGCAGTACTTT.

The genes are TRBV28 and TRBJ1-2, with TRBD1 as a possible D gene (6 bases). Germline V gene data show CDR1 as MDHEN and CDR2 as SYDVKM. This CDR3 spans 11 amino acids. Trimming pared 6 bases from V and 6 bases from J, leaving 8 bases between. In DNA, the CDR3 is TGTGCCAGCAGCCACAGGGATGGCTACACCTTC. Its translation is CASSHRDGYTF.

This clone was found a few times. The J gene is TRBJ2-7, the V gene TRBV6-5; TRBD1 agrees at 8 bases. The CDR3 totals 15 residues. Germline CDR1 is MNHEY and CDR2 is SVGAGI. V shed 4 bases, J shed 5 bases, and the junction held 10 bases outside the gene matches. The CDR3 is CASSFQLDRGHEQYV. DNA of the CDR3: TGTGCCAGCAGTTTCCAACTAGACAGGGGACACGAGCAGTACGTC.

This clone was seen a handful of times. This chain joins TRBV6-2 or TRBV6-3 and TRBJ2-3, with a possible D match to TRBD2 (6 bases). Germline-derived CDR1 and CDR2 are MNHEY and SVGEGT. V was trimmed by 6 bases and J by 6 bases, leaving 22 bases between them. CDR3 length equals 16 residues. The CDR3 DNA sequence: TGTGCCAGCAGCCCGGACTACCCCACGTCAGGGGATACGCAGTATTTT. Residues: CASSPDYPTSGDTQYF.

This clone has more than one count but fewer than ten. The chain employs TRBV6-5 and TRBJ1-2; possibly TRBD1 for D (6 bases). The CDR3 consists of 14 residues. Germline CDR1 is MNHEY and CDR2 is SVGAGI. With 2 bases removed from V and 5 bases from J, the gap between germline ends came to 12 bases. The CDR3 spells CASSYRKGGYGYTF. DNA for the CDR3: TGTGCCAGCAGTTACCGAAAGGGGGGATATGGCTACACCTTC.

This clone was seen a few times. V and J are TRBV11-2 and TRBJ2-1; the D gene is possibly TRBD2 (6 bases). The CDR3 has 18 amino acids. V was shortened by 0 bases and J by 5 bases, with 20 bases between the two germline ends. Germline loops: CDR1 SGHAT, CDR2 FQNNGV. The CDR3 region is CASSLDPHRAGLNNEQFF. CDR3 nucleotide sequence: TGTGCCAGCAGCTTAGATCCCCACCGGGCGGGACTGAACAATGAGCAGTTCTTC.

This clone came up a few times. A read error may account for a junction end that differs from germline. This chain uses TRBV9 with TRBJ2-1; 12 positions match TRBD2. CDR1 is SGDLS and CDR2 is YYNGEE in the germline V gene. This CDR3 spans 16 amino acids. CDR3 protein: CASSDRTSGTGNEQLF. CDR3 in DNA: TGTGCCAGCAGTGATCGGACTAGCGGGACGGGCAATGAGCAGCTCTTC. Based on the CDR3 plus reference TRBV9 and TRBJ2-1, the full variable domain is DSGVTQTPKHLITATGQRVTLRCSPRSGDLSVYWYQQSLDQGLQFLIQYYNGEERAKGNILERFSAQQFPDLHSELNLSSLELGDSALYFCASSDRTSGTGNEQLFGPGTRLTVL.